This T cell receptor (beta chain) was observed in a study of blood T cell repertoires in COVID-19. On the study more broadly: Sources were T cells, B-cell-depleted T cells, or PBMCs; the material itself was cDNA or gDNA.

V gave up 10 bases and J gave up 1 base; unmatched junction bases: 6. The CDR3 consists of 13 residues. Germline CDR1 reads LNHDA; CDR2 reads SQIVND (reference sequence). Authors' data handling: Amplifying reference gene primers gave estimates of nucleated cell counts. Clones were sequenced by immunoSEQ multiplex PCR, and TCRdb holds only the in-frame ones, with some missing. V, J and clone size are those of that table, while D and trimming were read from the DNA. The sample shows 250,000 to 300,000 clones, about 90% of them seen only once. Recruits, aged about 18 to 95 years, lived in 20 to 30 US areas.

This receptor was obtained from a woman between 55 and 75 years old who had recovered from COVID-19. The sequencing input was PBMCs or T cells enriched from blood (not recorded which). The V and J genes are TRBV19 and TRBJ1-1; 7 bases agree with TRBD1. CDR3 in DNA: TGTGCCACCCACAGGGGTCAGAACACTGAAGCTTTCTTT. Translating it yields CATHRGQNTEAFF. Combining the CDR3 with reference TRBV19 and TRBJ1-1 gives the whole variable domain DGGITQSPKYLFRKEGQNVTLSCEQNLNHDAMYWYRQDPGQGLRLIYYSQIVNDFQKGDIAEGYSVSREKKESFPLTVTSAQKNPTAFYLCATHRGQNTEAFFGQGTRLTVV.